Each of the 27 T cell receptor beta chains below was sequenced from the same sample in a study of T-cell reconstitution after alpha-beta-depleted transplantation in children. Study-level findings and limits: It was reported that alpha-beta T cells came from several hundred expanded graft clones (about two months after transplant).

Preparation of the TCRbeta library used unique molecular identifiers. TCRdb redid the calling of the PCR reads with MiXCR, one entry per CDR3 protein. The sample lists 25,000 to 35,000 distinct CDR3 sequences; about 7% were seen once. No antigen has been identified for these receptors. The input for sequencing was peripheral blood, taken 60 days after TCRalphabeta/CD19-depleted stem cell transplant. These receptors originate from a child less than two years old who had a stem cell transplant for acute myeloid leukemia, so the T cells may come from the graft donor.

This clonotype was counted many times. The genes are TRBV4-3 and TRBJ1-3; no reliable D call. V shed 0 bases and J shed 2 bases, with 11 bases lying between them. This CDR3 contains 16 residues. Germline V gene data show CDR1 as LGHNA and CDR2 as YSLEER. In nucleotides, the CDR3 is TGCGCCAGCAGCCAAGATCGCGCGGATCCTGGAAACACCATATATTTT. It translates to CASSQDRADPGNTIYF.

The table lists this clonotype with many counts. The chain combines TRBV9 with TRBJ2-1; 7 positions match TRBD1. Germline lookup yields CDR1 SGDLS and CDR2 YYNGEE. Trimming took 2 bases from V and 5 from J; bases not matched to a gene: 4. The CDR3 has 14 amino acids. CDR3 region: CASSVPGGNNEQFF. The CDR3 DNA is TGTGCCAGCAGCGTGCCAGGGGGAAACAATGAGCAGTTCTTC.

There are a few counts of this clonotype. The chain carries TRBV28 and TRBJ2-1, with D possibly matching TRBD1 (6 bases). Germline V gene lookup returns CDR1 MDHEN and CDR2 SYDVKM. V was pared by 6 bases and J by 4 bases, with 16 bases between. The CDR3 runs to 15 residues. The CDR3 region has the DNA TGTGCCAGCAGCCTCCTCGGACAGAGATACAATGAGCAGTTCTTC. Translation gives CASSLLGQRYNEQFF. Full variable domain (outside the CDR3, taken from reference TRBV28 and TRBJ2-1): DVKVTQSSRYLVKRTGEKVFLECVQDMDHENMFWYRQDPGLGLRLIYFSYDVKMKEKGDIPEGYSVSREKKERFSLILESASTNQTSMYLCASSLLGQRYNEQFFGPGTRLTVL.

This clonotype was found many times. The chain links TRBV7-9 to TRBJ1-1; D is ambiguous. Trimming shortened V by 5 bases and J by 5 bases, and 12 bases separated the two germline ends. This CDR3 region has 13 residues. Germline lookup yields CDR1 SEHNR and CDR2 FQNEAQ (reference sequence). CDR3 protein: CASSPRDRTEAFF. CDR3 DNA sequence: TGTGCCAGCAGCCCCCGAGATAGGACTGAAGCTTTCTTT.

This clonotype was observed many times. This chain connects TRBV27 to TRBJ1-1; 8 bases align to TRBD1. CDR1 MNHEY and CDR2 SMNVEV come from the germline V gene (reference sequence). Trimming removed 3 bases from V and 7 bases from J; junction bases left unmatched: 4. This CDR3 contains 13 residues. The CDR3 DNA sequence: TGTGCCAGCAGTTTCACGGGACAGGTTGAAGCTTTCTTT. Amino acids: CASSFTGQVEAFF.

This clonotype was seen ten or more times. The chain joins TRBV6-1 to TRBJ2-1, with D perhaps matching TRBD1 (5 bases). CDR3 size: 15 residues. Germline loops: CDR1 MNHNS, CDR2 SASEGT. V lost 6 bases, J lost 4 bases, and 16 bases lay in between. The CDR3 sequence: CASRKGAISYNEQFF. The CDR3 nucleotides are TGTGCCAGCAGGAAAGGGGCGATATCTTACAATGAGCAGTTCTTC.

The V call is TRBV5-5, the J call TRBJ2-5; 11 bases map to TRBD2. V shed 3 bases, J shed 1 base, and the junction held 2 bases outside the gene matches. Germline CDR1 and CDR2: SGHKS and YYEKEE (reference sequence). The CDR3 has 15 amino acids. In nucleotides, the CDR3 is TGTGCCAGCAGCTGGGGGACTAGCGGCCAAGAGACCCAGTACTTC. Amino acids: CASSWGTSGQETQYF.

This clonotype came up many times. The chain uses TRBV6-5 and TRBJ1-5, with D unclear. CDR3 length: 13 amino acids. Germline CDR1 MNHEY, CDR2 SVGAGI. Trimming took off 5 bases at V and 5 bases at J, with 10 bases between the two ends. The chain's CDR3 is CASSLWWDQPQHF. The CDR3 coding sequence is TGTGCCAGCAGTCTGTGGTGGGATCAGCCCCAGCATTTT.

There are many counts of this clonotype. CDR3 sequence: CASSSPTVNTEAFF. CDR3 coding DNA: TGTGCCAGCAGTTCACCGACAGTGAACACTGAAGCTTTCTTT. The rearrangement uses TRBV12-3 or TRBV12-4 and TRBJ1-1; TRBD1 might be the D (5 bases). Between the trimmed V and J ends, which lost 4 bases and 0 bases, there was a span of 9 bases. CDR3 length: 14 amino acids.

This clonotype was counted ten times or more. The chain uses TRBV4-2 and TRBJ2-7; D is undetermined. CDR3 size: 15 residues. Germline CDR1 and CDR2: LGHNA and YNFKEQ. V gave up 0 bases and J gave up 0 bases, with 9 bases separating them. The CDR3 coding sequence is TGTGCCAGCAGCCAAGATCGAAGAGGCTCCTACGAGCAGTACTTC. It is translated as CASSQDRRGSYEQYF.

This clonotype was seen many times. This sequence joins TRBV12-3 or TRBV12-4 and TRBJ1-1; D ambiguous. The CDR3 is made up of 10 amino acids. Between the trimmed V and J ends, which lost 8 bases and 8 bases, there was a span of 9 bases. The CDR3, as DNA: TGTGCCAGCGGTACCTCGGAAGCTTTCTTT. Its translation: CASGTSEAFF.

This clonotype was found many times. This CDR3 reads CASSYRTSGNNEQFF. The CDR3 coding sequence is TGTGCCAGCAGTTACAGGACTAGCGGGAACAATGAGCAGTTCTTC. The chain is built from TRBV6-5 and TRBJ2-1; 12 bases agree with TRBD2. Trimming took 2 bases from V and 5 from J; bases not matched to a gene: 1. The CDR3 is made up of 15 amino acids. CDR1 MNHEY and CDR2 SVGAGI come from the germline V gene.

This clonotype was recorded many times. CDR3 amino acids: CASSQGTSGGPQYF. In DNA, the CDR3 is TGTGCCAGCAGCCAAGGGACTAGCGGGGGGCCTCAGTATTTT. V and J are TRBV4-2 and TRBJ2-3; TRBD2 agrees at 14 bases. The CDR3 is 14 amino acids. The germline CDR1 and CDR2 sequences are LGHNA and YNFKEQ. The junction had 3 bases not matched to a gene; V was cut back by 1 base and J by 12 bases.

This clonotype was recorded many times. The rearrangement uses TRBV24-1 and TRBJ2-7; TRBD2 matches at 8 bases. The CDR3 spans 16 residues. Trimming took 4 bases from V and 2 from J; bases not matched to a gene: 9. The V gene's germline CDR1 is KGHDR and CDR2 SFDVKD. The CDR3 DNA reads TGTGCCACCAGTGAGGGAATAGCGGGATTAACCTACGAGCAGTACTTC. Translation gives CATSEGIAGLTYEQYF.

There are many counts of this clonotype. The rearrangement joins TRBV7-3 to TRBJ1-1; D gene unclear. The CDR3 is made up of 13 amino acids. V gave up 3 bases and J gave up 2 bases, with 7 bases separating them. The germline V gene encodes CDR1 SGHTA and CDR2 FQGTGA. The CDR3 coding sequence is TGTGCCAGCAGCTTCGGACCAAACACTGAAGCTTTCTTT. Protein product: CASSFGPNTEAFF.

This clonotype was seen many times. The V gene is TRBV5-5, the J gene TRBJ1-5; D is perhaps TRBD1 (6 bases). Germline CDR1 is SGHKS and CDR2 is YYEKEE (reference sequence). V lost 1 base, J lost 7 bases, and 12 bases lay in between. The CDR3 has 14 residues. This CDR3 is CASSLTGRRQPQHF. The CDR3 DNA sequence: TGTGCCAGCAGCTTGACAGGGAGGAGGCAGCCCCAGCATTTT.

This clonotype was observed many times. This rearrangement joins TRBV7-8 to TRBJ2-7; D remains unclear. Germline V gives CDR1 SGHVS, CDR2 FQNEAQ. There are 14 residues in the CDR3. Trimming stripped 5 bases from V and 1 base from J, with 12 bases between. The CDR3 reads CASSGRPSSYEQYF. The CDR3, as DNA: TGTGCCAGCAGCGGCAGGCCATCTTCCTACGAGCAGTACTTC.

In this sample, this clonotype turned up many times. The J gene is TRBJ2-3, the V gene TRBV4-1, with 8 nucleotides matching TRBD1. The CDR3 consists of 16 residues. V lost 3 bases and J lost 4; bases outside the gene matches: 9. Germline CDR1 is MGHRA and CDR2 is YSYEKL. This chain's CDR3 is CASSHGNRGNPDTQYF. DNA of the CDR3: TGCGCCAGCAGCCACGGAAACAGGGGGAACCCAGATACGCAGTATTTT.

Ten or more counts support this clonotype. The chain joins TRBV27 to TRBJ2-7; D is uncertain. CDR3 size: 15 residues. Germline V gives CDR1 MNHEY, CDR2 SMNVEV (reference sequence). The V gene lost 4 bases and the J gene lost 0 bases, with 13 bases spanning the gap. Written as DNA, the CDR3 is TGTGCCAGCAGTTCCTTATTTGATAGCTCCTACGAGCAGTACTTC. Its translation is CASSSLFDSSYEQYF.

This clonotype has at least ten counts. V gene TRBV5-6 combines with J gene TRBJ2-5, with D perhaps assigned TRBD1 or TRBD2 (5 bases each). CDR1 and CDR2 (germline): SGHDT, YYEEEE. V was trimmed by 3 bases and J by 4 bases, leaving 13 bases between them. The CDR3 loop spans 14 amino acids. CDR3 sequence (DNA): TGTGCCAGCAGCTGGGACCAGACGGGAGAGACCCAGTACTTC. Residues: CASSWDQTGETQYF.

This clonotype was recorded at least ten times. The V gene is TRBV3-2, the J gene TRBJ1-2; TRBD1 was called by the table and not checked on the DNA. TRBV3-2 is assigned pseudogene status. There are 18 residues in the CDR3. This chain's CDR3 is CASSPLPGQGQSSPGYTF. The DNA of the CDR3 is TGTGCCAGCAGCCCATTACCGGGACAGGGCCAATCTTCCCCTGGCTACACCTTC.

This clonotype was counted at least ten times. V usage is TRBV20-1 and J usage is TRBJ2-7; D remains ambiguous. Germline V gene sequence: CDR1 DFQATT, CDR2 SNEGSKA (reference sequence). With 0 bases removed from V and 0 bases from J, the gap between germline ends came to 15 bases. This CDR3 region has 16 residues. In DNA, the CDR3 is TGCAGTGCTAGAGATGGGAAGGCCCCAGGCTCCTACGAGCAGTACTTC. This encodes CSARDGKAPGSYEQYF.

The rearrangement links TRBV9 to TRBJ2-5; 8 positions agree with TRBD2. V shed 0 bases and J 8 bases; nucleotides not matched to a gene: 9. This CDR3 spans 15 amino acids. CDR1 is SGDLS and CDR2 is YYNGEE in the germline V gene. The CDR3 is CASSVDWRGARTQYF. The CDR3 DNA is TGTGCCAGCAGCGTAGATTGGCGGGGGGCCCGAACCCAGTACTTC.

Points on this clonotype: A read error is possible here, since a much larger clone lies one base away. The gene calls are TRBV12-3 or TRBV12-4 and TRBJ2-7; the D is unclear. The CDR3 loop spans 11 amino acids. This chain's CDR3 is CAGSFGWEQYF. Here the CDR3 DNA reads TGTGCCGGCAGTTTTGGGTGGGAGCAGTACTTC.

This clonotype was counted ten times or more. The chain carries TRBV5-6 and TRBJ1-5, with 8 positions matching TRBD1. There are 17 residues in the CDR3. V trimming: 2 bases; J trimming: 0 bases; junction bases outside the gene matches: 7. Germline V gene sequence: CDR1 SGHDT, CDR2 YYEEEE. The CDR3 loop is CASSLEGGTGSNQPQHF. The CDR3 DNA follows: TGTGCCAGCAGCTTAGAGGGCGGGACAGGTAGCAATCAGCCCCAGCATTTT.

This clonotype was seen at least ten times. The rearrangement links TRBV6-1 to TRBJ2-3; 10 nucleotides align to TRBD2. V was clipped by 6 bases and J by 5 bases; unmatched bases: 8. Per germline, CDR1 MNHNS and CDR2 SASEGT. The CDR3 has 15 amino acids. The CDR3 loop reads CASSFSGRPLDTQYF. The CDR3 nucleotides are TGTGCCAGCAGCTTTAGCGGGAGGCCCTTAGATACGCAGTATTTT.

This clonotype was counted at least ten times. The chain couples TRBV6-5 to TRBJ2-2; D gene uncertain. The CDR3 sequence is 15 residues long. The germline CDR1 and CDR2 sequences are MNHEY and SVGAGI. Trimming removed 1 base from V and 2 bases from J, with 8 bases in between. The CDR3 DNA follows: TGTGCCAGCAGTTACTGGATAGAAAACACCGGGGAGCTGTTTTTT. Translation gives CASSYWIENTGELFF.